Listed here are 30 T cell receptor beta chains from one sample, sequenced in a study of identical twins' blood T cells. TCRdb passed the 5' RACE reads through MiXCR, listing each CDR3 protein once. The sample comprises roughly 340,000 distinct CDR3 sequences, over 25% of which are singletons, and 6.1% rests with the top ten. Sequencing used PBMCs. The receptors were gathered from a woman aged 18-55 years in good health.

The chain couples TRBV6-5 to TRBJ1-1; D unresolved. The CDR3 has 14 residues. CDR1 is MNHEY, CDR2 SVGAGI, per germline. V lost 5 bases, J lost 5 bases, and 15 bases lay in between. The CDR3 sequence: CASSTATAGTEAFF. The CDR3 nucleotides are TGTGCCAGCAGTACAGCGACCGCGGGGACTGAAGCTTTCTTT.

This clonotype was detected a few times. The V and J genes are TRBV19 and TRBJ2-3; tentatively, D is TRBD2 (6 bases). CDR3 length: 16 amino acids. Trimming left V 3 bases short and J 6 bases short, with 19 bases between. The V gene's germline CDR1 is LNHDA and CDR2 SQIVND (reference sequence). This chain's CDR3 is CASSIPPGLRGDTQYF. The CDR3 bases are TGTGCCAGTAGTATTCCTCCGGGACTGAGGGGTGATACGCAGTATTTT.

The chain uses TRBV5-6 and TRBJ1-1, with D uncertain. Trimming removed 1 base at V and 4 bases at J, with 5 bases between. Germline CDR1 reads SGHDT; CDR2 reads YYEEEE. This CDR3 is 12 amino acids long. The CDR3 here is CASSLMSTEAFF. In nucleotides, the CDR3 is TGTGCCAGCAGCTTGATGTCCACTGAAGCTTTCTTT.

The genes are TRBV20-1 and TRBJ2-1; 11 positions agree with TRBD2. CDR1 and CDR2 (germline): DFQATT, SNEGSKA (reference sequence). V lost 6 bases, J lost 10 bases, and 14 bases stayed unmatched. The CDR3 has 15 amino acids. CDR3 in amino acids: CSANPLAGGFREQFF. CDR3 bases: TGCAGTGCAAACCCTCTAGCGGGAGGCTTTAGGGAGCAGTTCTTC.

The V gene is TRBV15, the J gene TRBJ2-1, with no clear D. In germline, CDR1 is LNHNV, CDR2 YYDKDF (reference sequence). Trimming stripped 6 bases from V and 8 bases from J, with 8 bases between. CDR3 length: 11 residues. DNA for the CDR3: TGTGCCACCAGGAATGTGGATGAGCAGTTCTTC. Translation: CATRNVDEQFF. Complete variable domain (other parts from reference TRBV15 and TRBJ2-1): DAMVIQNPRYQVTQFGKPVTLSCSQTLNHNVMYWYQQKSSQAPKLLFHYYDKDFNNEADTPDNFQSRRPNTSFCFLDIRSPGLGDTAMYLCATRNVDEQFFGPGTRLTVL.

The V call is TRBV20-1, the J call TRBJ1-1; no firm D call. The V gene lost 5 bases and the J gene lost 1 base, with 14 bases spanning the gap. In germline, CDR1 is DFQATT, CDR2 SNEGSKA (reference sequence). The CDR3 has 14 residues. CDR3 DNA sequence: TGCAGTGCTGGAGTGTCACCTAGGAACACTGAAGCTTTCTTT. Amino acid sequence: CSAGVSPRNTEAFF.

This clonotype showed up just a few times. V gene TRBV10-3 combines with J gene TRBJ1-1; D not resolved. The CDR3 runs to 13 residues. Germline V lookup: CDR1 ENHRY, CDR2 SYGVKD. Trimming shortened V by 8 bases and J by 0 bases, and 10 bases separated the two germline ends. CDR3 sequence (DNA): TGTGCCATCTCCCCTTCATTGAACACTGAAGCTTTCTTT. This codes for CAISPSLNTEAFF.

This clonotype counts as medium-sized. The genes are TRBV20-1 and TRBJ1-1; 9 bases agree with TRBD1. The V gene end was trimmed by 1 base and the J gene end by 3 bases; junction bases not matched to a gene: 0. Germline assignment: CDR1 DFQATT and CDR2 SNEGSKA (reference sequence). The CDR3 is 13 amino acids. The CDR3 bases are TGCAGTGCTAGAGGGACAGGGGACACTGAAGCTTTCTTT. It is translated as CSARGTGDTEAFF.

The table lists this clonotype with a few counts. A much larger clone differs from this one at a single base, so this may be a read error. The chain combines TRBV5-1 with TRBJ2-1; D perhaps matches TRBD1 (6 bases). The V end lost 10 bases, the J end lost 5 bases, and 19 bases lay between the germline ends. The germline V gene has CDR1 SGHRS and CDR2 YFSETQ. This CDR3 spans 14 amino acids. CDR3 DNA sequence: TGCGCCGGTTCAAATCAATGGGGGCACAATGAGCAGTTCTTC. Translation: CAGSNQWGHNEQFF.

This clonotype was recorded once. V and J are TRBV29-1 and TRBJ1-2, with D perhaps TRBD1 (6 bases). The V gene lost 5 bases and the J gene lost 0 bases, with 13 bases spanning the gap. This CDR3 comprises 14 residues. Per the germline V gene, CDR1 is SQVTM and CDR2 is ANQGSEA. The CDR3 nucleotides read TGCAGCGTTCCTACCGACAGGACTAACTATGGCTACACCTTC. It codes for CSVPTDRTNYGYTF.

The sample holds a few counts of this clonotype. The genes are TRBV20-1 and TRBJ1-2, with TRBD1 matching 9 bases. The length of the CDR3 is 13 residues. The germline V gene encodes CDR1 DFQATT and CDR2 SNEGSKA (reference sequence). V was pared by 5 bases and J by 10 bases, with 11 bases of the junction left unmatched. The CDR3: CSAFLDRGGLYTF. The CDR3 coding sequence is TGCAGTGCTTTCCTGGACAGGGGAGGGCTCTACACCTTC.

The chain is built from TRBV6-5 and TRBJ1-4; D gene ambiguous. CDR1 and CDR2 (germline): MNHEY, SVGAGI. The CDR3 length is 12 residues. Trimming cost V 4 bases and J 11 bases, with 11 bases left between them. CDR3 coding DNA: TGTGCCAGCAGTTTAGAGAATCTTAAACTGTTTTTT. Translation: CASSLENLKLFF.

The chain recombines TRBV10-3 with TRBJ2-2, with a tentative D call TRBD2 (5 bases). This CDR3 spans 15 amino acids. The germline gives CDR1 ENHRY, CDR2 SYGVKD. The V end was cut by 4 bases, the J end by 5 bases, with 14 bases between. In DNA form, the CDR3 reads TGTGCCATCAGTGGGGCCGGGATTGGTACCGGGGAGCTGTTTTTT. It specifies CAISGAGIGTGELFF.

Points on this clonotype: The junction shows a germline mismatch at one end, possibly a read error. The genes are TRBV20-1 and TRBJ1-2; 8 nucleotides align to TRBD1. Germline CDR1 reads DFQATT; CDR2 reads SNEGSKA (reference sequence). The CDR3 sequence is 12 residues long. CDR3 nucleotide sequence: TGCAGTGCGACACAGGGGGGCCATGGCCACACCTTC. Amino acid sequence: CSATQGGHGHTF.

V usage is TRBV7-6 and J usage is TRBJ2-5; no clear D gene. Germline lookup yields CDR1 SGHVS and CDR2 FNYEAQ. The length of the CDR3 is 14 residues. The ends were cut back, 2 bases at V and 3 bases at J, with 10 bases in the middle. CDR3 in amino acids: CASSLFASEETQYF. The CDR3 region has the DNA TGTGCCAGCAGCTTATTTGCCAGTGAAGAGACCCAGTACTTC.

The V gene is TRBV6-1, the J gene TRBJ1-2; no clear D gene. Germline values: CDR1 MNHNS, CDR2 SASEGT. V was cut by 3 bases and J by 4 bases, with 9 bases left in between. The CDR3 totals 13 residues. CDR3 sequence (DNA): TGTGCCAGCAGTGACAGGCTCGTCTATGGCTACACCTTC. Translation gives CASSDRLVYGYTF.

This clonotype has more than one count but fewer than ten. The V and J genes are TRBV29-1 and TRBJ1-2; D gene uncertain. CDR3 length equals 11 residues. The germline V gene encodes CDR1 SQVTM and CDR2 ANQGSEA. Between the trimmed V and J ends, which lost 3 bases and 3 bases, there was a span of 5 bases. CDR3: CSVEEDYGYTF. The CDR3 DNA reads TGCAGCGTTGAGGAGGACTATGGCTACACCTTC.

With regard to this clonotype: A much larger clone differs from this one at a single base, so this may be a read error. The rearrangement uses TRBV24-1 and TRBJ2-2; D tentatively reads TRBD1 or TRBD2 (5 bases each). CDR1 and CDR2 (germline): KGHDR, SFDVKD. The CDR3 sequence is 13 residues long. The CDR3 sequence is CATSDGLIRELLF. The DNA of the CDR3 is TGTGCCACCAGTGATGGGCTGATCAGGGAGCTGCTTTTT.

The J gene is TRBJ1-3, the V gene TRBV7-8; the D is unclear. This CDR3 region has 17 residues. Trimming pared 2 bases from V and 0 bases from J, leaving 14 bases between. Germline V gives CDR1 SGHVS, CDR2 FQNEAQ. The chain's CDR3 is CASSLLVSSISGNTIYF. CDR3 sequence (DNA): TGTGCCAGCAGCTTACTGGTGTCGAGTATCTCTGGAAACACCATATATTTT.

The chain combines TRBV29-1 with TRBJ1-1; D is perhaps TRBD1 (5 bases). The germline V and J ends were trimmed by 5 bases and 1 base, with 26 bases remaining between them. Germline V lookup: CDR1 SQVTM, CDR2 ANQGSEA. This CDR3 has 18 amino acids. The CDR3 protein is CSVFTIPSEGLWNTEAFF. DNA of the CDR3: TGCAGCGTTTTCACTATACCATCCGAGGGACTCTGGAACACTGAAGCTTTCTTT.

Many counts were recorded for this clonotype. The chain uses TRBV29-1 and TRBJ2-3; a possible D gene is TRBD2 (6 bases). Germline V gene lookup returns CDR1 SQVTM and CDR2 ANQGSEA. The CDR3 sequence is 14 residues long. V lost 7 bases to trimming and J lost 6 bases, with 20 bases between them. The DNA for the CDR3 is TGCAGCGCAGACCTATCGGGAGATTCCGATACGCAGTATTTT. It encodes CSADLSGDSDTQYF.

Of note for this clonotype: In this CDR3 the conserved last residue, phenylalanine or tryptophan, is missing, so a read error is likely. It is unclear where the CDR3 begins or ends on the DNA, so no DNA is shown, and the CDR3 is as TCRdb lists it. This chain joins TRBV12-3 or TRBV12-4 and TRBJ1-2. The CDR3 has 11 residues if both end residues are counted. The CDR3 sequence is CASSFSGITGY.

A few counts support this clonotype. The J gene is TRBJ1-1, the V gene TRBV6-2 or TRBV6-3; no reliable D call. The length of the CDR3 is 14 residues. The V gene's germline CDR1 is MNHEY and CDR2 SVGEGT. V gave up 4 bases and J gave up 1 base, with 10 bases separating them. CDR3 coding DNA: TGTGCCAGCAGTTTTCGGAACAGGAACACTGAAGCTTTCTTT. This translates into CASSFRNRNTEAFF.

J is TRBJ2-7 and V is TRBV20-1, with 11 nucleotides matching TRBD1. This CDR3 is 17 amino acids long. The germline CDR1 and CDR2 sequences are DFQATT and SNEGSKA (reference sequence). Trimming removed 1 base from V and 4 bases from J; junction bases left unmatched: 12. The chain's CDR3 is CSARGYQIGQGAYEQYF. CDR3 DNA: TGCAGTGCTAGAGGCTACCAGATAGGACAGGGGGCTTACGAGCAGTACTTC.

This clonotype was seen a few times. The rearrangement joins TRBV20-1 to TRBJ1-1; D is perhaps TRBD1 (5 bases). Germline CDR1 is DFQATT and CDR2 is SNEGSKA (reference sequence). V was cut by 0 bases and J by 0 bases, with 14 bases left in between. This CDR3 comprises 16 residues. The CDR3 DNA is TGCAGTGCTAGAGACTGGGTGGGGCAAATGAACACTGAAGCTTTCTTT. As protein: CSARDWVGQMNTEAFF.

The J gene is TRBJ2-7, the V gene TRBV9; 7 bases line up with TRBD1. This CDR3 region has 16 residues. The ends lost 3 bases at V and 2 bases at J; junction bases unmatched: 11. Germline-derived CDR1 and CDR2 are SGDLS and YYNGEE. CDR3 nucleotides: TGTGCCAGCAGCGATTACGGGACAGATATTACCTACGAGCAGTACTTC. It encodes CASSDYGTDITYEQYF.

This chain joins TRBV20-1 and TRBJ2-5; 9 bases are shared with TRBD2. Germline V CDR1 and CDR2: DFQATT, SNEGSKA (reference sequence). There are 15 residues in the CDR3. The ends lost 7 bases at V and 5 bases at J; junction bases unmatched: 14. The CDR3 spells CSVLAGASSGETQYF. The CDR3 bases are TGCAGTGTCTTAGCGGGGGCATCATCTGGGGAGACCCAGTACTTC.

The table lists this clonotype with a few counts. The chain is built from TRBV5-1 and TRBJ1-4; D gene unclear. The CDR3 length is 14 residues. Trimming removed 0 bases from V and 6 bases from J, with 9 bases in between. CDR1 is SGHRS, CDR2 YFSETQ, per germline. The CDR3 DNA sequence: TGCGCCAGCAGCTTGGAGGCAAGAGATGAAAAACTGTTTTTT. This encodes CASSLEARDEKLFF.

The chain couples TRBV5-1 to TRBJ1-2; no clear D gene. This CDR3 spans 13 amino acids. Germline V gene lookup returns CDR1 SGHRS and CDR2 YFSETQ. Trimming removed 0 bases at V and 8 bases at J, with 11 bases between. CDR3 region: CASSLDPPGGYTF. CDR3 in DNA: TGCGCCAGCAGCTTGGACCCGCCTGGAGGCTACACCTTC.

This clonotype was counted only a few times. V gene TRBV7-9 combines with J gene TRBJ2-3; 7 bases are shared with TRBD1. Germline trimming cut 6 bases from V and 1 base from J; bases unmatched to any gene: 13. The germline V gene encodes CDR1 SEHNR and CDR2 FQNEAQ (reference sequence). The CDR3 spans 17 residues. CDR3 sequence reads: CASRRDSESSGTDTQYF. DNA of the CDR3: TGTGCCAGCAGAAGGGACAGCGAATCCTCTGGCACAGATACGCAGTATTTT.